These 28 T cell receptor beta chains originate from one sample sequenced in a study of blood T cell repertoires in COVID-19. Sequencing was performed with immunoSEQ multiplex PCR; in TCRdb, only in-frame clones are kept and a portion is missing. Among approximately 300,000 clones listed, around 87% were seen once. The specimen sequenced was PBMCs or T cells enriched from blood (not recorded which). All receptors come from a young woman with acute COVID-19.

The chain uses TRBV23-1 and TRBJ2-3; 15 positions agree with TRBD2. TRBV23-1 is an ORF, with its function uncertain. The CDR3 runs to 17 residues. V lost 4 bases to trimming and J lost 6 bases; unmatched junction nucleotides: 8. The CDR3 sequence is CASSPSPGTSGGDTQYF. The CDR3, as DNA: TGCGCCAGCAGTCCCTCACCCGGGACTAGCGGGGGGGATACGCAGTATTTT.

The DNA for the CDR3 is TGCGCCAGCAGCTTAATTAAGGGGCTATCGGATGATGAGCAGTTCTTC. Translating gives CASSLIKGLSDDEQFF. V usage is TRBV5-1 and J usage is TRBJ2-1, with TRBD1 as a possible D gene (5 bases). The CDR3 totals 16 residues. CDR1 and CDR2 from the germline V gene are SGHRS and YFSETQ. Trimming took off 2 bases at V and 8 bases at J, with 20 bases between the two ends.

The rearrangement uses TRBV11-3 and TRBJ2-7; 7 bases map to TRBD1. Per germline, CDR1 SGHNT and CDR2 YENEEA. After removal of 7 bases from V and 5 bases from J, the junction contained 11 bases not matched to a gene. The CDR3 is 14 residues long. The CDR3 here is CASTPRGFRNEQYF. As DNA, the CDR3 is TGTGCCAGCACCCCCAGGGGGTTCAGGAACGAGCAGTACTTC.

This rearrangement joins TRBV11-3 to TRBJ2-7; 7 positions agree with TRBD1. V gave up 1 base and J gave up 4 bases; unmatched junction bases: 7. Germline CDR1 and CDR2: SGHNT and YENEEA. The CDR3 has 15 residues. CDR3 in DNA: TGTGCCAGCAGCTTAGCAGGGACAGAGCTTTACGAGCAGTACTTC. Encoded protein: CASSLAGTELYEQYF.

This clone was seen only once. This sequence joins TRBV24-1 and TRBJ2-1, with D perhaps TRBD2 (6 bases). Between the trimmed V and J ends, which lost 1 base and 5 bases, there was a span of 8 bases. Looked up from germline, CDR1 is KGHDR and CDR2 is SFDVKD. The CDR3 totals 14 residues. The CDR3 nucleotides are TGTGCCACCAGTGATTTAAGGGAGGACAATGAGCAGTTCTTC. Amino acid sequence: CATSDLREDNEQFF.

The rearrangement uses TRBV29-1 and TRBJ2-7, with 12 bases matching TRBD1. Germline CDR1 and CDR2: SQVTM and ANQGSEA. CDR3 size: 15 residues. The V gene end was trimmed by 3 bases and the J gene end by 6 bases; junction bases not matched to a gene: 9. This CDR3 reads CSVDQRDRGLLEQYF. CDR3 bases: TGCAGCGTTGACCAGAGGGACAGGGGGCTTCTCGAGCAGTACTTC.

J is TRBJ2-7 and V is TRBV29-1; TRBD1 matches at 7 bases. The CDR3 length is 13 residues. The germline V gene encodes CDR1 SQVTM and CDR2 ANQGSEA. Trimming took 7 bases from V and 7 from J; bases not matched to a gene: 13. The CDR3, as DNA: TGCAGCGGACGACAGGGATCTACGGGGGAGCAGTACTTC. This gives the protein CSGRQGSTGEQYF.

The CDR3 DNA sequence: TGCGCCAGCAGATGTCTACTAAGCTCCTACAATGAGCAGTTCTTC. Protein: CASRCLLSSYNEQFF. This chain joins TRBV10-1 and TRBJ2-1; D not resolved. CDR3 length: 15 residues. Germline-derived CDR1 and CDR2 are WNHNN and SYGVQD (reference sequence). V gave up 6 bases and J gave up 0 bases, with 12 bases separating them.

The chain combines TRBV14 with TRBJ1-4; 7 nucleotides line up with TRBD1. CDR1 is SGHDN, CDR2 FVKESK, per germline. With V trimmed by 5 bases and J by 0 bases, 12 bases remained unmatched. The length of the CDR3 is 18 residues. The CDR3 protein is CASSSDRDVWATNEKLFF. CDR3 nucleotides: TGTGCCAGCAGCTCCGACAGGGACGTATGGGCAACTAATGAAAAACTGTTTTTT. Looking up the rest from reference TRBV14 and TRBJ1-4 gives the full variable domain: EAGVTQFPSHSVIEKGQTVTLRCDPISGHDNLYWYRRVMGKEIKFLLHFVKESKQDESGMPNNRFLAERTGGTYSTLKVQPAELEDSGVYFCASSSDRDVWATNEKLFFGSGTQLSVL.

This clone was seen once. The chain has TRBV2 and TRBJ2-2; 9 nucleotides match TRBD1. The CDR3 consists of 15 residues. The germline V gene has CDR1 SNHLY and CDR2 FYNNEI. After removal of 6 bases from V and 7 bases from J, the junction contained 9 bases not matched to a gene. The CDR3 DNA sequence: TGTGCCAGCAGGGGAACGACAGGGGGAGTCGGGGAGCTGTTTTTT. This translates into CASRGTTGGVGELFF.

V gene TRBV9 combines with J gene TRBJ2-3, with 8 bases lining up with TRBD2. V lost 4 bases to trimming and J lost 4 bases; unmatched junction nucleotides: 11. Germline V gives CDR1 SGDLS, CDR2 YYNGEE. The CDR3 totals 16 residues. The CDR3 DNA sequence: TGTGCCAGCAGCCCCCGCGGAGCGGGAGAGCCAGATACGCAGTATTTT. Its protein is CASSPRGAGEPDTQYF.

The V gene is TRBV19, the J gene TRBJ1-5; D not resolved. V was pared by 3 bases and J by 9 bases, with 12 bases between. CDR3 length: 13 residues. Germline V gene data show CDR1 as LNHDA and CDR2 as SQIVND (reference sequence). The CDR3 DNA reads TGTGCCAGTAGTATCGGTCACGATCGGCCCCAGCATTTT. Its translation: CASSIGHDRPQHF.

This chain uses TRBV18 with TRBJ2-5; 9 bases map to TRBD1. From germline, CDR1 is KGHSH and CDR2 LQKENI. V shed 4 bases, J shed 2 bases, and the junction held 2 bases outside the gene matches. The CDR3 runs 14 residues. For the CDR3, the DNA is TGTGCCAGCTCACTACAGGGGGCTCAAGAGACCCAGTACTTC. Amino acids: CASSLQGAQETQYF.

The chain carries TRBV5-1 and TRBJ2-5; D unclear. V was trimmed by 3 bases and J by 3 bases, leaving 12 bases between them. Germline CDR1 is SGHRS and CDR2 is YFSETQ. This CDR3 region has 14 residues. The CDR3 loop is CASSSLYTKETQYF. The CDR3 nucleotides read TGCGCCAGCAGCTCACTTTACACTAAAGAGACCCAGTACTTC.

The chain combines TRBV5-1 with TRBJ1-1; TRBD1 agrees at 7 bases. The J segment lost 10 bases and the V segment lost 3 bases, leaving 9 bases of the junction unmatched. Looked up from germline, CDR1 is SGHRS and CDR2 is YFSETQ. The CDR3 length is 13 residues. The CDR3 DNA reads TGCGCCAGCAGCTCAGGACAGGATAGGGTAGCTTTCTTT. It yields the protein CASSSGQDRVAFF.

The rearrangement uses TRBV6-2 or TRBV6-3 and TRBJ1-5; D gene uncertain. Per the germline V gene, CDR1 is MNHEY and CDR2 is SVGEGT. CDR3 length: 18 residues. V was shortened by 6 bases and J by 0 bases, with 21 bases between the two germline ends. CDR3 region: CASSPGGGKSGSNQPQHF. The CDR3 region has the DNA TGTGCCAGCAGCCCAGGAGGCGGCAAATCGGGTAGCAATCAGCCCCAGCATTTT.

The chain joins TRBV6-5 to TRBJ2-1, with D possibly being TRBD2 (6 bases). The CDR3 has 14 residues. The V end was cut by 9 bases, the J end by 4 bases, with 16 bases between. Germline CDR1 is MNHEY and CDR2 is SVGAGI. The CDR3, as DNA: TGTGCCAGTAGCGGACTCCTCGAATACAATGAGCAGTTCTTC. Protein product: CASSGLLEYNEQFF.

This clone turned up a few times. The CDR3 spells CASSFSPLAGNIQYF. The CDR3 region has the DNA TGCGCCAGCAGCTTCTCCCCGCTAGCGGGGAACATTCAGTACTTC. The rearrangement uses TRBV5-1 and TRBJ2-4; 9 nucleotides align to TRBD2. The CDR3 covers 15 residues. Trimming cost V 2 bases and J 7 bases; bases outside gene matches: 7. CDR1 SGHRS and CDR2 YFSETQ come from the germline V gene.

This clone was seen a handful of times. The chain employs TRBV28 and TRBJ1-5; the match to TRBD1 covers 8 bases. The V segment lost 6 bases and the J segment 0 bases; nucleotides outside the gene matches: 7. Per germline, CDR1 MDHEN and CDR2 SYDVKM. CDR3 length equals 16 residues. The CDR3: CASSHRGGYSNQPQHF. The CDR3 DNA sequence: TGTGCCAGCAGCCACAGGGGGGGGTATAGCAATCAGCCCCAGCATTTT.

The rearrangement links TRBV27 to TRBJ2-5; TRBD2 might be the D (6 bases). In germline, CDR1 is MNHEY, CDR2 SMNVEV (reference sequence). The germline V and J ends were trimmed by 5 bases and 1 base, with 14 bases remaining between them. The CDR3 covers 15 residues. The chain's CDR3 is CASSPSAEGQETQYF. CDR3 DNA sequence: TGTGCCAGCAGTCCATCTGCGGAGGGCCAAGAGACCCAGTACTTC.

The V gene is TRBV10-1, the J gene TRBJ1-1, with D perhaps TRBD1 (5 bases). Germline lookup yields CDR1 WNHNN and CDR2 SYGVQD (reference sequence). This CDR3 region has 19 residues. Trimming left V 2 bases short and J 5 bases short, with 27 bases between. In nucleotides, the CDR3 is TGCGCCAGCAGTGAGCTCCCGGGGGAGGGACCCTACTCGGGGACTGAAGCTTTCTTT. Translated: CASSELPGEGPYSGTEAFF.

The chain carries TRBV28 and TRBJ1-1; 12 bases are shared with TRBD1. Germline lookup yields CDR1 MDHEN and CDR2 SYDVKM. This CDR3 contains 19 residues. The trim removed 2 bases at V and 1 base at J, leaving 11 bases unmatched. The DNA for the CDR3 is TGTGCCAGCAGTTTAACATTTGGGACAGGGGGCGAGGGGAACACTGAAGCTTTCTTT. Encoded protein: CASSLTFGTGGEGNTEAFF.

This clone was seen only once. V is TRBV28 and J is TRBJ1-5; possible D gene TRBD1, 5 bases. The CDR3 runs 13 residues. Trimming stripped 6 bases from V and 3 bases from J, with 9 bases between. CDR1 and CDR2 (germline): MDHEN, SYDVKM. The CDR3 sequence: CASRGGINQPQHF. The CDR3 DNA follows: TGTGCCAGCAGGGGGGGAATCAATCAGCCCCAGCATTTT.

This rearrangement joins TRBV5-1 to TRBJ1-2; tentative D call: TRBD1 (5 bases). The CDR3 has 15 amino acids. V shed 0 bases and J shed 8 bases, with 17 bases lying between them. Germline loops: CDR1 SGHRS, CDR2 YFSETQ. CDR3 in DNA: TGCGCCAGCAGCTTGGAAGGGGTACGGGTGAGCGGCTACACCTTC. It specifies CASSLEGVRVSGYTF. The variable domain in full, completed from reference TRBV5-1 and TRBJ1-2, reads KAGVTQTPRYLIKTRGQQVTLSCSPISGHRSVSWYQQTPGQGLQFLFEYFSETQRNKGNFPGRFSGRQFSNSRSEMNVSTLELGDSALYLCASSLEGVRVSGYTFGSGTRLTVV.

The rearrangement links TRBV3-1 (or the pseudogene TRBV3-2) to TRBJ1-5, with unresolved D. Germline CDR1 and CDR2: LGHDT and YNNKEL (reference sequence). The ends were cut back, 1 base at V and 3 bases at J, with 10 bases in the middle. CDR3 length equals 15 residues. In nucleotides, the CDR3 is TGTGCCAGCAGCCAAGGGGAGGGCTCCAATCAGCCCCAGCATTTT. It is translated as CASSQGEGSNQPQHF.

The gene calls are TRBV5-1 and TRBJ1-2; D ambiguous. V gave up 0 bases and J gave up 8 bases, with 8 bases separating them. The length of the CDR3 is 12 residues. Germline CDR1 reads SGHRS; CDR2 reads YFSETQ. The CDR3 is CASSLATGGYTF. The CDR3 coding sequence is TGCGCCAGCAGCTTGGCCACGGGGGGCTACACCTTC.

This chain uses TRBV7-2 with TRBJ2-3, with D tentatively TRBD1 (5 bases). This CDR3 is 14 amino acids long. V gave up 4 bases and J gave up 2 bases, with 10 bases separating them. CDR1 and CDR2 (germline): SGHTA, FQGNSA. The CDR3 region is CASSSQVATDTQYF. The CDR3 DNA reads TGTGCCAGCAGCTCACAGGTCGCCACAGATACGCAGTATTTT.

V and J are TRBV19 and TRBJ1-1; D remains unclear. CDR1 is LNHDA, CDR2 SQIVND, per germline (reference sequence). The CDR3 is 14 residues long. Trimming took 8 bases from V and 0 from J, leaving 13 bases between them. The CDR3 spells CASSRTGMNTEAFF. DNA of the CDR3: TGTGCCAGTTCTCGGACGGGAATGAACACTGAAGCTTTCTTT.